The present entry profiles one T cell receptor beta chain with its context. One junction end does not reproduce the germline sequence, and a read error may be involved. The sample belongs to a study of blood T cell repertoires in COVID-19. Data came from immunoSEQ multiplex PCR; TCRdb stores just in-frame clones and leaves some out. The table records about 81,000 clones, more than 75% of them present only once. Sequencing input: peripheral blood. The sequence came from a human donor in a cohort sampled during active COVID-19.

CDR3 DNA: TGTGCCAGTAGCTTCGGACTAGCGGGGGTCGTCTTC. Protein product: CASSFGLAGVVF. V usage is TRBV19 and J usage is TRBJ2-1; 13 bases agree with TRBD2. This CDR3 has 12 residues. Per the germline V gene, CDR1 is LNHDA and CDR2 is SQIVND (reference sequence).